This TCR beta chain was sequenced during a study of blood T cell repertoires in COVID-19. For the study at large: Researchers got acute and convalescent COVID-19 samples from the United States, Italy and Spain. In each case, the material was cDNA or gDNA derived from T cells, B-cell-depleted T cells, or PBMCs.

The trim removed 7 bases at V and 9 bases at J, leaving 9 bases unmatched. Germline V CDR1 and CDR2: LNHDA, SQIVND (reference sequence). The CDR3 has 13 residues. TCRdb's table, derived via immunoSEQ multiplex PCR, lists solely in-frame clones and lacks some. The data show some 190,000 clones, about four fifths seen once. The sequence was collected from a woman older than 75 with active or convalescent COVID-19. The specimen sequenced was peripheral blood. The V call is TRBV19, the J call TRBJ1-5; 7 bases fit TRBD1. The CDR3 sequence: CASTPDRLVPQHF. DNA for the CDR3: TGTGCCAGTACCCCGGACAGGTTGGTGCCCCAGCATTTT.